This T cell receptor (beta chain) was retrieved from a study of CD8+ T cells in alopecia areata listed by TCRdb under 2018. As for the study more broadly: Treated patients were enrolled in an open-label pilot trial of oral tofacitinib, 5 to 10 mg twice daily, for moderate-to-severe alopecia areata. Patients received tofacitinib for 6 to 18 months and were then followed off drug for 6 months to check for delayed response and recurrence. In both human patients and the C3H/HeJ mouse model, the study applied high-throughput TCRbeta sequencing to look at T cell clonal expansion in alopecia areata. Human TCRbeta sequencing covered scalp tissue and sorted CD4+ and CD8+ peripheral blood T cells from patchy and totalis/universalis alopecia areata patients and healthy controls. Biopsies were taken from tofacitinib-treated patients at baseline and at 4 and 24 weeks of treatment, and a later scalp biopsy was taken in several of the tofacitinib-treated patients. Clonality in the scalp was compared among normal scalp (n=4), patchy alopecia areata scalp (n=8), and alopecia totalis/universalis scalp (n=8). The RNA source kit depended on sample type: the PAXgene miRNA kit for fixed scalp, the miRNeasy kit for PBMCs, and the RNeasy kit for mouse skin. Amplification of TCRbeta CDR3 regions was done by immunoSEQ multiplex PCR using 35 Vbeta forward primers and 13 Jbeta reverse primers.

Here is what the overall study found, with its caveats: Shared TCR sequences between patients were less evident than in mice, which may be partly attributable to HLA diversity in the patient population. Scalp TCR repertoire analysis is complicated because resident alphabeta T cells in normal human skin are also sequenced, whereas mouse skin is dominated by gammadelta T cells. Higher clonality and more expanded CD8+ clones were observed in lesional scalp than in normal scalp, particularly in alopecia totalis/universalis, a finding suggestive of antigenic drive.

The label giving this sample's time point can be read as: baseline before oral tofacitinib. From alopecia areata patients, peripheral blood was collected along with lesional scalp punch biopsies. PBMCs were separated by density centrifugation and stained for CD3, CD4 and CD8, after which CD4+ and CD8+ T cells were sorted on a FACSAria. The junction carries 21 bases between V and J, which are trimmed by 4 bases and 5 bases respectively. From a lookup of the germline V gene, CDR1 and CDR2 are SGHRS and YFSETQ. The CDR3 holds 16 amino acids from the cysteine to the phenylalanine. Of all the DNA, just the CDR3 is kept, 48 bases in frame from base 1. The library was prepared using the immunoSEQ multiplex PCR assay. To provide template for TCR sequencing, every sample had RNA extracted and reverse transcribed into cDNA. SuperScript III was used for first-strand cDNA synthesis, primed with a 2:1 mix of oligo-dT and random hexamers. A synthetic immune receptor repertoire was used to gauge amplification bias, and whatever bias remained was removed computationally. Processing in the source paper ran as follows. Raw reads were preprocessed for error removal, and CDR3 was defined according to IMGT conventions as running from the conserved cysteine to phenylalanine. To get clonality, Shannon entropy was normalized by log2 of the number of productive unique TCRs and the result was subtracted from 1. Whether scalp clones were CD4 or CD8 was inferred by matching scalp TCRbeta sequences against CD4 and CD8 repertoires sorted from blood. Held by TCRdb, this immuneACCESS table contains in-frame sequences only and omits some clones. Under half of the omission traces to an unresolved V gene where checked; the cause of the rest is unknown. The V and J calls and clone size come from that table; D and trimming were worked out from the DNA. The sample table lists around 140,000 clones, about 51% of them with a count of one. Of the sample, 0.95% to 1% is held by the ten largest clones.

With respect to this clone: Which antigen it targets is not known. Per-nucleotide qualities are absent, and no much larger clonotype sits a single base away.

The TCR sequence derives from a human donor with alopecia areata. The sample was CD4+ T cells sorted from blood, taken at week 0. The V gene is TRBV5-1 and the J gene is TRBJ1-1; perhaps TRBD1 is the D gene, with 6 bases matching. The sequenced DNA: TGCGCCAGCAGCCTTGTTGGGGGAAGGGGGAAAACTGAAGCTTTCTTT. This codes for CASSLVGGRGKTEAFF.